The 16 T cell receptor beta chains presented below share a single source sample, sequenced in a study of T cells in Graves' hyperthyroidism and ophthalmopathy. The TCR beta CDR3 regions underwent amplification using RNA transcripts as the source. The HTBI set primed first-round TCR CDR3 RT-PCR. One entry per CDR3 protein, called by TCRdb with MiXCR from the multiplex PCR reads. Of hundreds of thousands of distinct CDR3 sequences listed, 20% to 25% are singletons. Material for sequencing was blood. Receptors were obtained from a man aged 30-40 years with Graves' ophthalmopathy.

This clonotype was observed many times. The V gene is TRBV30, the J gene TRBJ1-1, with 11 positions matching TRBD1. Unmatched junction bases numbered 3, after V lost 2 bases and J lost 4 bases. This CDR3 has 14 residues. The germline CDR1 and CDR2 sequences are GTSNPN and SVGIG (reference sequence). CDR3 loop: CAWSTGTGGTEAFF. Written as DNA, the CDR3 is TGTGCCTGGAGTACCGGGACAGGGGGCACTGAAGCTTTCTTT.

This clonotype has more than one count but fewer than ten. The J gene is TRBJ2-5, the V gene TRBV5-1, with 8 positions matching TRBD1. Trimming removed 0 bases from V and 4 bases from J; junction bases left unmatched: 5. The CDR3 has 15 residues. Per the germline V gene, CDR1 is SGHRS and CDR2 is YFSETQ. CDR3 bases: TGCGCCAGCAGCTTGGCGGGGACAGGCTTAGAGACCCAGTACTTC. Translating it yields CASSLAGTGLETQYF. The variable domain in full, completed from reference TRBV5-1 and TRBJ2-5, reads KAGVTQTPRYLIKTRGQQVTLSCSPISGHRSVSWYQQTPGQGLQFLFEYFSETQRNKGNFPGRFSGRQFSNSRSEMNVSTLELGDSALYLCASSLAGTGLETQYFGPGTRLLVL.

The chain links TRBV7-9 to TRBJ2-3, with TRBD1 matching 10 bases. The germline V gene encodes CDR1 SEHNR and CDR2 FQNEAQ (reference sequence). V gave up 6 bases and J gave up 2 bases; unmatched junction bases: 17. The CDR3 sequence is 19 residues long. Here the CDR3 DNA reads TGTGCCAGCAGGCGGCCGGGACAGGGGCCAAGGACGAACACAGATACGCAGTATTTT. This translates into CASRRPGQGPRTNTDTQYF.

This clonotype has just a few counts. The chain carries TRBV27 and TRBJ2-3, with D possibly called TRBD1 or TRBD2 (5 bases each). This CDR3 is built from 15 residues. The germline CDR1 and CDR2 sequences are MNHEY and SMNVEV (reference sequence). Trimming removed 6 bases at V and 4 bases at J, with 17 bases between. CDR3 in DNA: TGTGCCAGCAGCTTTGGGGGTAGCAGGGCAGATACGCAGTATTTT. It specifies CASSFGGSRADTQYF.

This sequence joins TRBV20-1 and TRBJ1-6; D unresolved. Germline V gives CDR1 DFQATT, CDR2 SNEGSKA (reference sequence). Trimming stripped 4 bases from V and 7 bases from J, with 11 bases between. This CDR3 comprises 13 residues. Written as DNA, the CDR3 is TGCAGTGCTACCTCTGGTGGAAATTCACCCCTCCACTTT. It yields the protein CSATSGGNSPLHF.

This clonotype has a handful of counts. The chain employs TRBV6-1 and TRBJ2-1, with D tentatively TRBD2 (6 bases). Germline values: CDR1 MNHNS, CDR2 SASEGT. This CDR3 has 13 amino acids. Trimming took off 8 bases at V and 4 bases at J, with 12 bases between the two ends. The CDR3 spells CASAGRGYNEQFF. CDR3 bases: TGTGCCAGCGCGGGACGGGGATACAATGAGCAGTTCTTC.

This clonotype occurred many times. V is TRBV3-1 and J is TRBJ2-6; D may be TRBD1 (6 bases). CDR1 is LGHDT, CDR2 YNNKEL, per germline (reference sequence). Trimming stripped 4 bases from V and 2 bases from J, with 9 bases between. CDR3 size: 15 residues. This CDR3 reads CASSPTGPGANVLTF. DNA for the CDR3: TGTGCCAGCAGCCCCACAGGGCCTGGGGCCAACGTCCTGACTTTC.

This clonotype has ten or more counts. The V call is TRBV28, the J call TRBJ2-2; TRBD2 aligns across 13 bases. The CDR3 spans 16 residues. The V and J ends lost 3 bases and 4 bases, in that order; junction bases with no gene match: 2. CDR1 and CDR2 from the germline V gene are MDHEN and SYDVKM. CDR3 DNA sequence: TGTGCCAGCAGTTTCGGACTAGCGGGAGTCACCGGGGAGCTGTTTTTT. It is translated as CASSFGLAGVTGELFF.

On this clonotype itself: An end of the junction does not agree with germline; a read error may underlie this. The V and J genes are TRBV5-5 and TRBJ2-3; weak D call: TRBD1 (5 bases). The germline V gene has CDR1 SGHKS and CDR2 YYEKEE (reference sequence). The CDR3 is 18 residues long. For the CDR3, the DNA is TGTGCCAGCAGCTTACGCGCCCCGATGACTTTTAGCACAGGTACGCAGTATTTT. Translation gives CASSLRAPMTFSTGTQYF. Combining the CDR3 with reference TRBV5-5 and TRBJ2-3 gives the whole variable domain DAGVTQSPTHLIKTRGQQVTLRCSPISGHKSVSWYQQVLGQGPQFIFQYYEKEERGRGNFPDRFSARQFPNYSSELNVNALLLGDSALYLCASSLRAPMTFSTGTQYFGPGTRLTVL.

Notes on this clonotype: A read error may explain this, as a much larger clone is one base away. The genes are TRBV3-1 and TRBJ2-5, with D unresolved. The CDR3 runs 14 residues. Trimming took 7 bases from V and 5 from J, leaving 17 bases between them. The germline CDR1 and CDR2 sequences are LGHDT and YNNKEL (reference sequence). The CDR3 region has the DNA TGTGCCAGCACCTCGGCAGGCGTACGGGAGACCCAGTACTTC. Translating it yields CASTSAGVRETQYF.

The chain links TRBV6-5 to TRBJ2-1, with TRBD2 identical over 15 bases. Losses at the gene ends were 3 bases for V and 8 bases for J; bases not matched to a gene: 5. Per the germline V gene, CDR1 is MNHEY and CDR2 is SVGAGI. This CDR3 spans 16 amino acids. The CDR3 region is CASSYSGTSGGYEQFF. The CDR3 nucleotides read TGTGCCAGCAGTTATTCCGGGACTAGCGGGGGGTATGAGCAGTTCTTC.

The chain joins TRBV27 to TRBJ1-2; D unresolved. V lost 7 bases to trimming and J lost 0 bases, with 9 bases between them. The CDR3 length is 13 residues. CDR1 and CDR2 (germline): MNHEY, SMNVEV (reference sequence). The CDR3 nucleotides are TGTGCCAGCAATCTTTCCTCTAACTATGGCTACACCTTC. It codes for CASNLSSNYGYTF.

CDR3 region: CASSLETGHNSPLHF. DNA of the CDR3: TGTGCCAGCAGCTTAGAGACAGGGCATAATTCACCCCTCCACTTT. The rearrangement links TRBV11-2 to TRBJ1-6, with 7 nucleotides matching TRBD1. V lost 0 bases to trimming and J lost 5 bases; unmatched junction nucleotides: 1. CDR3 size: 15 residues. Germline CDR1 and CDR2: SGHAT and FQNNGV.

CDR3 sequence (DNA): TGCAGTGCCGGTTCGAGGACAGATTACGAGCAGTACTTC. Translation gives CSAGSRTDYEQYF. The chain carries TRBV20-1 and TRBJ2-7; possible D gene TRBD1, 6 bases. CDR3 length equals 13 residues. Germline CDR1 is DFQATT and CDR2 is SNEGSKA (reference sequence). The ends were cut back, 6 bases at V and 4 bases at J, with 16 bases in the middle.

This clonotype was seen many times. This chain links TRBV29-1 with TRBJ1-1, with unresolved D. CDR1 and CDR2 (germline): SQVTM, ANQGSEA. CDR3 length: 14 amino acids. V lost 3 bases to trimming and J lost 1 base, with 12 bases between them. The CDR3 protein is CSVDSGRANTEAFF. The DNA of the CDR3 is TGCAGCGTTGACTCCGGAAGAGCGAACACTGAAGCTTTCTTT.

The chain has TRBV28 and TRBJ2-1; tentative D call: TRBD2 (5 bases). The germline V gene has CDR1 MDHEN and CDR2 SYDVKM. This CDR3 spans 15 amino acids. V was cut by 6 bases and J by 1 base, with 13 bases left in between. The CDR3 DNA sequence: TGTGCCAGCAGGATGACTATCGTGTCCTACAATGAGCAGTTCTTC. Translated: CASRMTIVSYNEQFF.